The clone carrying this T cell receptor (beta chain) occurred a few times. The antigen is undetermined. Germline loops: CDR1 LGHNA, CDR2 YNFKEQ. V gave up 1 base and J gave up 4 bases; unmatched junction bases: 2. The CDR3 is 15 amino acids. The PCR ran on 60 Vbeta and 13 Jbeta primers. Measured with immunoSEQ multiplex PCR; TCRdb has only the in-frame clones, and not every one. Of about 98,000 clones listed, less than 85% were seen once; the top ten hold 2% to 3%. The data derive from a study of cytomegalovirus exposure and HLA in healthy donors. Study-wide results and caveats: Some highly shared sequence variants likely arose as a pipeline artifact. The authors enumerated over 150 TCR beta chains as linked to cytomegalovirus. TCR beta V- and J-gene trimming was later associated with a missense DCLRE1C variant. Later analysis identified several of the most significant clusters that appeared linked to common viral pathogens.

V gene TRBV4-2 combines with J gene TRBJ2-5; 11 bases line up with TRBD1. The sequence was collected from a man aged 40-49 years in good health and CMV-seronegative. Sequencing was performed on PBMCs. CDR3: CASSQADRGLETQYF. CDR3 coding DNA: TGTGCCAGCAGCCAAGCGGACAGGGGGCTAGAGACCCAGTACTTC.